Reported below is one TCR beta chain. The data were produced by immunoSEQ multiplex PCR, yet TCRdb's version contains in-frame clones alone and is incomplete. The data hold 250,000 to 350,000 clones, with under 90% observed a single time. The source of the sample is a study of blood T cell repertoires in COVID-19. The CDR3 extends over 13 amino acids. Trimming removed 7 bases from V and 0 bases from J, with 9 bases in between. The genes are TRBV12-3 or TRBV12-4 and TRBJ1-1; D call uncertain. Sample: PBMCs or T cells enriched from blood (not recorded which). This clonotype was sampled from a woman aged 45-65 years who had been exposed to COVID-19. The CDR3 loop reads CASKPGVNTEAFF. The CDR3 DNA follows: TGTGCCAGCAAACCGGGAGTGAACACTGAAGCTTTCTTT.